This TCR beta chain is drawn from a study of PD-L1 blockade in urothelial cancer. Study in general: Blood underwent analysis 3 weeks (second dose) and 6 weeks after treatment began.

Whole-study results and caveats: Below-median blood TCR clonality before treatment forecast better survival.

Profiled with immunoSEQ multiplex PCR; TCRdb holds only in-frame clones, not every one. The data contain more than 35,000 clones, roughly 78% of them singletons. Concerning this clone: Antigen unknown.

The origin of this receptor is a man in his 70s with urothelial cancer. This sample comprised PBMCs, obtained around atezolizumab (anti-PD-L1) treatment.

The CDR3 coding sequence is TGTGCCAGAACCGGGGATGCCCCCATCAACAATGAGCAGTTCTTC. Its translation is CARTGDAPINNEQFF. The chain combines TRBV27 with TRBJ2-1; the D gene is possibly TRBD2 (5 bases). CDR1 MNHEY and CDR2 SMNVEV come from the germline V gene (reference sequence). The CDR3 consists of 15 residues. Trimming stripped 9 bases from V and 5 bases from J, with 20 bases between.